These T cell receptor beta chains were read from a single sample in a study of post-analysis software for immune sequencing data. In TCRdb, the PCR reads were re-called with MiXCR into one record per CDR3 protein. Of roughly 570,000 distinct CDR3 sequences in the sample, approximately 34% are singletons; the top ten hold approximately 6%. The sequenced material came from blood. These TCRs come from a girl under 18 with multiple sclerosis. Both conserved end residues are part of each CDR3. The order of the fields is V gene, J gene, clone size, D gene, CDR3 protein, CDR3 DNA. D genes are given only for firm matches. Expanded clones get a size class; other rows say once, few or many, or leave the size out.

V gene: TRBV7-8; J gene: TRBJ2-7; clone size: few; D gene: .; CDR3 protein: CASSLAGGFDRYEQYF; CDR3 DNA: TGTGCCAGCAGCTTAGCAGGAGGGTTCGATCGCTACGAGCAGTACTTC
V gene: TRBV5-1; J gene: TRBJ1-2; clone size: .; D gene: TRBD1; CDR3 protein: CASSLEGADPGRYGYTF; CDR3 DNA: TGCGCCAGCAGCTTGGAGGGGGCAGACCCTGGGCGCTATGGCTACACCTTC
V gene: TRBV5-1; J gene: TRBJ2-5; clone size: many; D gene: .; CDR3 protein: CASSLGSQETQYF; CDR3 DNA: TGTGCCAGCAGCTTGGGCAGCCAAGAGACCCAGTACTTC
V gene: TRBV29-1; J gene: TRBJ1-2; clone size: few; D gene: .; CDR3 protein: CSVDLGAGYTF; CDR3 DNA: TGCAGCGTTGACCTGGGGGCTGGCTACACCTTC
V gene: TRBV5-5; J gene: TRBJ2-6; clone size: .; D gene: TRBD1; CDR3 protein: CASSRDRVSSGANVLTF; CDR3 DNA: TGTGCCAGCAGCAGGGACAGGGTGTCTTCTGGGGCCAACGTCCTGACTTTC
V gene: TRBV3-1; J gene: TRBJ2-1; clone size: few; D gene: .; CDR3 protein: CASSLRQYEQFF; CDR3 DNA: TGTGCCAGCAGCTTAAGACAGTATGAGCAGTTCTTC
V gene: TRBV4-2; J gene: TRBJ2-7; clone size: few; D gene: TRBD2; CDR3 protein: CASSRERGGQYF; CDR3 DNA: TGTGCCAGCAGCCGGGAGCGGGGCGGGCAGTACTTC
V gene: TRBV7-7; J gene: TRBJ2-1; clone size: .; D gene: .; CDR3 protein: CASSNGVYNEQFF; CDR3 DNA: TGTGCTAGCAGCAACGGGGTATACAATGAGCAGTTCTTC
V gene: TRBV5-1; J gene: TRBJ2-3; clone size: once; D gene: .; CDR3 protein: CASSLKTAEDTQYF; CDR3 DNA: TGCGCCAGCAGCTTGAAAACAGCAGAAGATACGCAGTATTTT
V gene: TRBV6-6; J gene: TRBJ2-2; clone size: .; D gene: .; CDR3 protein: CASGDTVTGELFF; CDR3 DNA: TGTGCCAGCGGGGACACAGTCACCGGGGAGCTGTTTTTT
V gene: TRBV18; J gene: TRBJ1-2; clone size: .; D gene: .; CDR3 protein: CASSSTSDGYTF; CDR3 DNA: TGTGCCAGCTCATCAACGAGTGATGGCTACACCTTC
V gene: TRBV18; J gene: TRBJ1-6; clone size: .; D gene: .; CDR3 protein: CASSPTTGGNSPLHF; CDR3 DNA: TGTGCCAGCTCACCTACGACAGGTGGTAATTCACCCCTCCACTTT
V gene: TRBV7-3; J gene: TRBJ2-1; clone size: few; D gene: .; CDR3 protein: CASSLTFDPKSEQFF; CDR3 DNA: TGTGCCAGCAGCTTAACGTTTGACCCCAAGAGTGAGCAGTTCTTC
V gene: TRBV4-2; J gene: TRBJ1-2; clone size: few; D gene: .; CDR3 protein: CASSQEGGAASYGYTF; CDR3 DNA: TGTGCCAGCAGCCAAGAAGGGGGGGCGGCTAGCTATGGCTACACCTTC
V gene: TRBV5-1; J gene: TRBJ1-2; clone size: few; D gene: .; CDR3 protein: CASSSGQSPYGYTF; CDR3 DNA: TGCGCCAGCAGCTCAGGACAGTCCCCGTATGGCTACACCTTC
V gene: TRBV3-1; J gene: TRBJ2-5; clone size: .; D gene: .; CDR3 protein: CASGQVRQETQYF; CDR3 DNA: TGTGCCAGCGGCCAAGTCCGCCAGGAGACCCAGTACTTC
V gene: TRBV6-5; J gene: TRBJ2-7; clone size: .; D gene: .; CDR3 protein: CASSYSILPVLEQYF; CDR3 DNA: TGTGCCAGCAGTTACTCGATCTTGCCGGTGCTCGAGCAGTACTTC
V gene: TRBV29-1; J gene: TRBJ2-5; clone size: .; D gene: TRBD2; CDR3 protein: CSLWTSGQETQYF; CDR3 DNA: TGCAGCCTTTGGACTAGCGGCCAAGAGACCCAGTACTTC
V gene: TRBV29-1; J gene: TRBJ2-7; clone size: many; D gene: .; CDR3 protein: CSVADTPYEQYF; CDR3 DNA: TGCAGCGTTGCGGACACCCCCTACGAGCAGTACTTC
V gene: TRBV6-5; J gene: TRBJ1-5; clone size: .; D gene: .; CDR3 protein: CASSYDPLGNQPQHF; CDR3 DNA: TGTGCCAGCAGTTACGACCCGCTGGGGAATCAGCCCCAGCATTTT
V gene: TRBV18; J gene: TRBJ2-4; clone size: .; D gene: TRBD2; CDR3 protein: CASSPPAGGRNIQYF; CDR3 DNA: TGTGCCAGCTCACCACCAGCGGGGGGGCGGAACATTCAGTACTTC
V gene: TRBV7-2; J gene: TRBJ2-7; clone size: .; D gene: .; CDR3 protein: CASSLGVNSYEQYF; CDR3 DNA: TGTGCCAGCAGCTTAGGTGTCAACTCCTACGAGCAGTACTTC
V gene: TRBV27; J gene: TRBJ2-1; clone size: .; D gene: TRBD2; CDR3 protein: CASSHSLAGPPNEQFF; CDR3 DNA: TGTGCCAGCAGCCATTCACTAGCGGGACCCCCCAATGAGCAGTTCTTC
V gene: TRBV2; J gene: TRBJ1-2; clone size: .; D gene: .; CDR3 protein: CASTPVGVGYTF; CDR3 DNA: TGTGCCAGCACCCCGGTCGGTGTAGGCTACACCTTC
V gene: TRBV29-1; J gene: TRBJ1-2; clone size: .; D gene: TRBD1; CDR3 protein: CSVENWTGTFGYTF; CDR3 DNA: TGCAGCGTTGAAAACTGGACAGGTACCTTTGGCTACACCTTC
V gene: TRBV4-1; J gene: TRBJ1-1; clone size: few; D gene: .; CDR3 protein: CASSQDLQGGTEAFF; CDR3 DNA: TGCGCCAGCAGCCAAGACCTGCAGGGAGGCACTGAAGCTTTCTTT
V gene: TRBV6-5; J gene: TRBJ2-7; clone size: .; D gene: TRBD1; CDR3 protein: CASRGQGSSEQYF; CDR3 DNA: TGTGCCAGCAGGGGACAGGGGTCGAGCGAGCAGTACTTC
V gene: TRBV28; J gene: TRBJ2-2; clone size: .; D gene: .; CDR3 protein: CASTPNPSNTGELFF; CDR3 DNA: TGTGCCAGCACTCCGAACCCCTCAAACACCGGGGAGCTGTTTTTT
V gene: TRBV29-1; J gene: TRBJ1-1; clone size: .; D gene: TRBD1; CDR3 protein: CSARADRGGTEAFF; CDR3 DNA: TGCAGCGCTAGGGCCGACAGGGGAGGCACTGAAGCTTTCTTT
V gene: TRBV9; J gene: TRBJ2-5; clone size: few; D gene: .; CDR3 protein: CASSVLARPAETQYF; CDR3 DNA: TGTGCCAGCAGCGTATTGGCCAGGCCTGCGGAGACCCAGTACTTC
V gene: TRBV3-1; J gene: TRBJ2-7; clone size: few; D gene: .; CDR3 protein: CASSKGGYEQYF; CDR3 DNA: TGTGCCAGCAGCAAAGGAGGGTACGAGCAGTACTTC
V gene: TRBV9; J gene: TRBJ1-2; clone size: .; D gene: .; CDR3 protein: CASSAAGSLRGYTF; CDR3 DNA: TGTGCCAGCAGCGCAGCAGGGAGTCTAAGAGGCTACACCTTC
V gene: TRBV9; J gene: TRBJ1-2; clone size: .; D gene: .; CDR3 protein: CASSVGSQGLNYGYTF; CDR3 DNA: TGTGCCAGCAGCGTGGGCAGCCAGGGACTAAACTATGGCTACACCTTC
V gene: TRBV9; J gene: TRBJ2-3; clone size: .; D gene: TRBD2; CDR3 protein: CASSVEAGGRTDTQYF; CDR3 DNA: TGTGCCAGCAGCGTAGAAGCGGGGGGCCGCACAGATACGCAGTATTTT
V gene: TRBV6-1; J gene: TRBJ1-2; clone size: .; D gene: .; CDR3 protein: CASSELFYGYTF; CDR3 DNA: TGTGCCAGCAGTGAATTGTTCTATGGCTACACCTTC
V gene: TRBV4-1; J gene: TRBJ1-5; clone size: .; D gene: TRBD1; CDR3 protein: CASSPRTGTERNQPQHF; CDR3 DNA: TGCGCCAGCAGCCCACGGACAGGGACGGAGAGGAATCAGCCCCAGCATTTT
V gene: TRBV12-3/TRBV12-4; J gene: TRBJ2-7; clone size: .; D gene: TRBD2; CDR3 protein: CASSPPRRGGYEQYF; CDR3 DNA: TGTGCCAGCAGCCCTCCACGGCGGGGGGGCTACGAGCAGTACTTC
V gene: TRBV5-1; J gene: TRBJ2-1; clone size: .; D gene: TRBD2; CDR3 protein: CASSWTSGGFNGQFF; CDR3 DNA: TGCGCCAGCAGCTGGACTAGCGGGGGATTCAATGGGCAGTTCTTC